This T cell receptor (beta chain) was sequenced for a study of shared clonotypes between healthy human individuals. Whole-study context: Donor ages ranged 18 to 49 years: a couple of women, a few men. Findings and limits, study-wide: Of the naive CD4 clonotypes, roughly 5.2% were shared across several donors.

As for this clone: Its antigen is undetermined.

The germline V gene has CDR1 SEHNR and CDR2 FQNEAQ (reference sequence). The V and J ends lost 3 bases and 1 base respectively, with 10 bases between them. This CDR3 is built from 14 residues. TCRdb keeps only in-frame clones here, not all; method: immunoSEQ multiplex PCR. Of some 1,900,000 clones listed, approximately 95% were seen once; the top ten hold approximately 1%. Naive CD8 cells lacked CD45RO and underwent positive selection for CCR7, leaving out terminally differentiated effector memory CD45RA+ cells. There were no recent acute infections or vaccinations among the donors, who were healthy HIV-negative adults.

The source of this sequence is a man in his late teens or twenties in good health. The V call is TRBV7-9, the J call TRBJ2-7; D is perhaps TRBD1 (6 bases). Sequencing was performed on naive CD8+ T cells sorted from blood. CDR3 coding DNA: TGTGCCAGCAGCTTGAAGGACAGATCCTACGAGCAGTACTTC. This gives the protein CASSLKDRSYEQYF.